The rows below give T cell receptor beta chains drawn from one sample of a study of shared clonotypes between healthy human individuals. Sequencing used immunoSEQ multiplex PCR; TCRdb keeps in-frame clones, though not all of them. The sample yields some 320,000 clones, roughly 84% seen once. Material for sequencing was memory CD8+ T cells sorted from blood. The receptor set was obtained from a man aged 18 to 29 in good health. CDR3s include the opening cysteine and the closing phenylalanine or tryptophan. The D gene is left open where the match is weak. Size is stated for part of the rows, as once, few or many counts, or as a class when the clone is expanded.

TRBD1	TRBV7-8	.	TRBJ1-6	TGTGCCAGCAGCACCCGGACAGGGATGTATAATTCACCCCTCCACTTT	CASSTRTGMYNSPLHF
TRBD2	TRBV28	.	TRBJ2-7	TGTGCCAGCAGTGTTAGCGGGGGCGGCTACGAGCAGTACTTC	CASSVSGGGYEQYF
TRBD1	TRBV5-1	.	TRBJ2-7	TGCGCCAGCAGCGACTGGACAGGGTACTACGAGCAGTACTTC	CASSDWTGYYEQYF
.	TRBV27	.	TRBJ2-7	TGTGCCAGCAGTCATCTGTCCTTTCGACCGGGGCTTCCCTACGAGCAGTACTTC	CASSHLSFRPGLPYEQYF
TRBD2	TRBV11-1	once	TRBJ2-3	TGTGCCAGCAGCCCCGGGAGGGAGGGTCCCCCAGATACGCAGTATTTT	CASSPGREGPPDTQYF
.	TRBV6-5	once	TRBJ1-6	TGTGCCAGCAGTTACGTGGGGGAGGATTCACCCCTCCACTTT	CASSYVGEDSPLHF
.	TRBV19	few	TRBJ2-7	TGTGCCAGTAGTATAGTCTACAGAGATTCGGACCGACCCTACGAGCAGTACTTC	CASSIVYRDSDRPYEQYF
.	TRBV5-4	.	TRBJ2-1	TGTGCCAGCAGTAACCCGGAGAGCCCCTACAATGAGCAGTTCTTC	CASSNPESPYNEQFF
TRBD1	TRBV6-5	.	TRBJ1-4	TGTGCCAGCAGTTTCGACAGGGAAGGATGGGGAAAACTGTTTTTT	CASSFDREGWGKLFF
.	TRBV29-1	.	TRBJ2-7	TGCAGCGTTGAATTTCCCAGTTCCTACGAGCAGTACTTC	CSVEFPSSYEQYF
TRBD1	TRBV5-1	.	TRBJ1-2	TGCGCCAGCAGCTTGGCTGACAGGGCTTTTTATGGCTACACCTTC	CASSLADRAFYGYTF
TRBD1	TRBV9	.	TRBJ2-1	TGTGCCAGCAGCGTAGGTCCAGGGGGCTACGGTGAGCAGTTCTTC	CASSVGPGGYGEQFF
TRBD1	TRBV9	.	TRBJ1-3	TGTGCCAGCAGCGTCGCGCAGGGGGCGACTGGAAACACCATATATTTT	CASSVAQGATGNTIYF
.	TRBV13	.	TRBJ2-6	TGTGCCACCGTGCCGGGATCTGGGGCCAACGTCCTGACTTTC	CATVPGSGANVLTF
.	TRBV7-9	.	TRBJ2-7	TGTGCCAGCAGCTTAGGCGGTAGAGGGTCCTACGAGCAGTACTTC	CASSLGGRGSYEQYF
.	TRBV6-1	.	TRBJ2-3	TGTGCCAGCAGCCTAACAGGCACAGATACGCAGTATTTT	CASSLTGTDTQYF
.	TRBV9	.	TRBJ2-1	TGTGCCAGCAGCCGTAGAGGCCTTGGCGATGAGCAGTTCTTC	CASSRRGLGDEQFF
.	TRBV21-1	.	TRBJ1-5	TGTGCCAGCAGCAAAGGACTATTCAGGTATAGCAATCAGCCCCAGCATTTT	CASSKGLFRYSNQPQHF
TRBD1	TRBV4-1	once	TRBJ1-1	TGCGCCAGCAGCCAAGATTCAGGGGGGGCTGAAGCTTTCTTT	CASSQDSGGAEAFF
.	TRBV7-7	.	TRBJ2-7	TGTGCTAGCAGCTTAGGCGGAACCTACGAGCAGTACTTC	CASSLGGTYEQYF
.	TRBV6-6	.	TRBJ2-7	TGTGCCAGCAGTTCAAATTGGGGCCCGTTTGGAAACGAGCAGTACTTC	CASSSNWGPFGNEQYF
.	TRBV6-5	.	TRBJ2-7	TGTGCCAGCAGTCTCCGGGACGGTCTTTACGAGCAGTACTTC	CASSLRDGLYEQYF
TRBD1	TRBV18	.	TRBJ1-6	TGTGCCAGCTCAACGGACAGGGCATATAATTCACCCCTCCACTTT	CASSTDRAYNSPLHF
.	TRBV7-3	.	TRBJ2-2	TGTGCCAGCAGCTCGGACCGACAGCAGACAGTGGCCGGGGAGCTGTTTTTT	CASSSDRQQTVAGELFF
TRBD1	TRBV7-8	once	TRBJ1-3	TGTGCCAGCAGCCTACGACAGGGCACGACTGGAAACACCATATATTTT	CASSLRQGTTGNTIYF
.	TRBV10-3	.	TRBJ1-3	TGTGCCATCAGTGGGCGAAGGGGATTTGGAAACACCATATATTTT	CAISGRRGFGNTIYF
TRBD1	TRBV5-6	.	TRBJ2-7	TGTGCCAGCAGCTTTGGACAGGGGTGGAGCTACGAGCAGTACTTC	CASSFGQGWSYEQYF
TRBD1	TRBV5-1	.	TRBJ2-7	TGCGCCAGCAGCCCAGGGGGTTCACTCTACGAGCAGTACTTC	CASSPGGSLYEQYF
TRBD2	TRBV11-3	.	TRBJ2-1	TGTGCCAGCAGCTTAGATAGGGGACTAGCGGGGGACTCCTACAATGAGCAGTTCTTC	CASSLDRGLAGDSYNEQFF
TRBD1	TRBV4-3	.	TRBJ2-3	TGCGCCAGCAGCCAAGAATCCGGTCAGGGGGTTTTAGGGGGTTTCACAGATACGCAGTATTTT	CASSQESGQGVLGGFTDTQYF
.	TRBV11-2	.	TRBJ2-1	TGTGCCAGCAGCAACGAACCCCCCTACAATGAGCAGTTCTTC	CASSNEPPYNEQFF
.	TRBV28	.	TRBJ1-2	TGTGCCAGCAGTCCCACATCGGGGGTCTATGGCTACACCTTC	CASSPTSGVYGYTF